This T cell receptor beta chain was sequenced for a study of T-cell memory formation after mild COVID-19. At the level of the study: TCR clusters mostly belonged to single donors.

The CDR3 covers 13 residues. V trimming: 6 bases; J trimming: 3 bases; junction bases outside the gene matches: 4. CDR1 is MGHRA and CDR2 is YSYEKL in the germline V gene. 5'RACE primed from the constant segment yielded TCR alpha and TCR beta cDNA libraries bearing sample barcodes and UMIs. Each CDR3 protein gets one entry after TCRdb re-called the 5' RACE reads with MiXCR. The sample includes about 440,000 distinct CDR3 sequences, approximately 20% of them seen just once. This clonotype was counted between two and nine times. Its specificity is not known. General study points: Balance between CD4 and CD8 was seen in clones contracting day 15 to 85, and a CD4+ lean was seen in later expanders.

Sequencing was carried out using PBMCs or a T cell subset sorted from them (not recorded which). The chain links TRBV4-1 to TRBJ1-1, with 7 bases fitting TRBD1. The sequence derives from an adult woman who had mild COVID-19 (a few samples of this study predate the infection). Cell type and time point are not known. CDR3 loop: CASSRQGHTEAFF. The CDR3 region has the DNA TGCGCCAGCAGTAGACAGGGACACACTGAAGCTTTCTTT.